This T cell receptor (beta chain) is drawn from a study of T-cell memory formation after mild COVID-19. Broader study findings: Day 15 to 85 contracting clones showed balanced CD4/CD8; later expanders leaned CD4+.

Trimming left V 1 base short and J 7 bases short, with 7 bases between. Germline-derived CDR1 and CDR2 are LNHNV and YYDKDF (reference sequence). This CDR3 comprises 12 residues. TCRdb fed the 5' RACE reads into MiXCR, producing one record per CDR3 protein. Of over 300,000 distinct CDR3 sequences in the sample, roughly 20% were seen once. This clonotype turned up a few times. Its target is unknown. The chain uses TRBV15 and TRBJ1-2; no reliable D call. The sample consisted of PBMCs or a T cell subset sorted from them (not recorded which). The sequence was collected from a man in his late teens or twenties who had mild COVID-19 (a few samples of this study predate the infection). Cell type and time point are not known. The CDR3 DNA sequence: TGTGCCACCAGCAGAGTAGGCAGTGGCTACACCTTC. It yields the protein CATSRVGSGYTF. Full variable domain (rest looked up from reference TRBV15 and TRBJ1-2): DAMVIQNPRYQVTQFGKPVTLSCSQTLNHNVMYWYQQKSSQAPKLLFHYYDKDFNNEADTPDNFQSRRPNTSFCFLDIRSPGLGDTAMYLCATSRVGSGYTFGSGTRLTVV.